The sequence of this T cell receptor beta chain was determined in a study of human T cells and chemical hapten exposure. Germline V gene data show CDR1 as SGHRS and CDR2 as YFSETQ. With 4 bases removed from V and 4 bases from J, the gap between germline ends came to 11 bases. This CDR3 region has 13 residues. This clonotype has at least ten counts. TCRdb re-analysed the RACE reads in MiXCR, keeping a single row per CDR3 protein. The table has some 70,000 distinct CDR3 sequences, approximately 10% seen once. Time point noted: patch test 2, 6 weeks after DPC sensitization. As to treatment: therapeutic diphenylcyclopropenone sensitization with weekly scalp DPC. Samples of blood were obtained prior to the application of each patch test.

The sequence came from a woman in her forties or fifties with alopecia areata. Some clones in this sample may be carry-over from other donors' samples. Sequencing was performed on whole blood, taken in connection with sensitization to the hapten diphenylcyclopropenone (DPC). The V gene is TRBV5-1, the J gene TRBJ2-5; D is unresolved. The CDR3 loop is CASSPLERETQYF. CDR3 DNA: TGCGCCAGCAGCCCGCTGGAGAGAGAGACCCAGTACTTC.